These T cell receptor beta chains were read from a single sample in a study of molecular identifiers for immune sequencing clone quantification. A single record per CDR3 protein comes from TCRdb applying MiXCR to the PCR reads. The sample shows some 680,000 distinct CDR3 sequences, about 25% of them seen only once. Sequencing was performed on naive CD8+ T cells from blood, with Jurkat cell RNA spiked in. These receptors were taken from a human donor in good health. Some libraries in this study had Jurkat cell RNA spiked in. Both conserved end residues are part of each CDR3. A D gene is named only where the DNA matches it firmly. For some rows the clone size is stated as once, few or many, or as a class when expanded; others skip it.

d_call: .; cdr3_length: 19; j_call: TRBJ2-4; v_call: TRBV12-3/TRBV12-4; clone_size: few; cdr3_nt: TGTGCCAGCAGTTCTCTTTCGGAGGACCGGGCCGAGAGGGACAACATTCAGTACTTC; cdr3_aa: CASSSLSEDRAERDNIQYF
d_call: TRBD1; cdr3_length: 13; j_call: TRBJ2-1; v_call: TRBV6-6; clone_size: .; cdr3_nt: TGTGCCACCCAACAGGGGTCCTACAATGAGCAGTTCTTC; cdr3_aa: CATQQGSYNEQFF
d_call: .; cdr3_length: 14; j_call: TRBJ2-3; v_call: TRBV19; clone_size: many; cdr3_nt: TGTGCCAGTAATGGGGTGGCGGGCACAGATACGCAGTATTTT; cdr3_aa: CASNGVAGTDTQYF
d_call: .; cdr3_length: 15; j_call: TRBJ2-3; v_call: TRBV28; clone_size: many; cdr3_nt: TGTGCCAGCAGTACCCGGGACCTGAGCACAGATACGCAGTATTTT; cdr3_aa: CASSTRDLSTDTQYF
d_call: .; cdr3_length: 15; j_call: TRBJ2-7; v_call: TRBV9; clone_size: few; cdr3_nt: TGTGCCAGCAGCTCTGGGGGATCCTCCCGCTACGAGCAGTACTTC; cdr3_aa: CASSSGGSSRYEQYF
d_call: .; cdr3_length: 16; j_call: TRBJ1-5; v_call: TRBV19; clone_size: .; cdr3_nt: TGTGCCAGTAGTCGACTAGCGGGGGGTGGCACAGATACGCAGCATTTT; cdr3_aa: CASSRLAGGGTDTQHF
d_call: .; cdr3_length: 15; j_call: TRBJ2-5; v_call: TRBV7-1; clone_size: .; cdr3_nt: TGTGCCTACTCAAGACCAGACTCTATCCAAGAGACCCAGTACTTC; cdr3_aa: CAYSRPDSIQETQYF
d_call: .; cdr3_length: 19; j_call: TRBJ2-3; v_call: TRBV19; clone_size: few; cdr3_nt: TGTGCCAGTAGTATAGATAGTGGGCTAGCGTTGTCTAGCACAGATACGCAGTATTTT; cdr3_aa: CASSIDSGLALSSTDTQYF
d_call: .; cdr3_length: 14; j_call: TRBJ2-7; v_call: TRBV20-1; clone_size: few; cdr3_nt: TGCAGTGCTAGAAAACAACGGACAGCCTACGAGCAGTACTTC; cdr3_aa: CSARKQRTAYEQYF
d_call: .; cdr3_length: 17; j_call: TRBJ1-6; v_call: TRBV19; clone_size: .; cdr3_nt: TGTGCCAGTAGTGCTGGTGGGGGGAGCTCCTATAATTCACCCCTCCACTTT; cdr3_aa: CASSAGGGSSYNSPLHF
d_call: .; cdr3_length: 15; j_call: TRBJ1-2; v_call: TRBV13; clone_size: few; cdr3_nt: TGTGCCAGCAGCTTAGCTCAGGGGTACCTCTATGGCTACACCTTC; cdr3_aa: CASSLAQGYLYGYTF
d_call: .; cdr3_length: 14; j_call: TRBJ1-1; v_call: TRBV6-5; clone_size: few; cdr3_nt: TGTGCCAGCAGTTACTCGAAAAGTCAATCTGAAGCTTTCTTT; cdr3_aa: CASSYSKSQSEAFF
d_call: TRBD2; cdr3_length: 16; j_call: TRBJ2-5; v_call: TRBV14; clone_size: many; cdr3_nt: TGTGCCAGCAGCCAAGATCGACTAGCGGGGATCGTGACCCAGTACTTC; cdr3_aa: CASSQDRLAGIVTQYF
d_call: .; cdr3_length: 13; j_call: TRBJ1-1; v_call: TRBV20-1; clone_size: many; cdr3_nt: TGCAGTGCTAGTGGGGAAGCGAACACTGAAGCTTTCTTT; cdr3_aa: CSASGEANTEAFF
d_call: .; cdr3_length: 12; j_call: TRBJ2-7; v_call: TRBV7-9; clone_size: many; cdr3_nt: TGTGCCAGCAGCTTCGCGCGGGGCGAGCAGTACTTC; cdr3_aa: CASSFARGEQYF
d_call: TRBD1; cdr3_length: 15; j_call: TRBJ2-7; v_call: TRBV12-3/TRBV12-4; clone_size: many; cdr3_nt: TGTGCCAGCAGCTCATACCCTAGGACAGGGGACGAGCAGTACTTC; cdr3_aa: CASSSYPRTGDEQYF
d_call: .; cdr3_length: 13; j_call: TRBJ2-7; v_call: TRBV20-1; clone_size: .; cdr3_nt: TGCAGTGCTAGAGAGGGACCCTCTTACGAGCGGTACTTC; cdr3_aa: CSAREGPSYERYF
d_call: TRBD1; cdr3_length: 13; j_call: TRBJ1-1; v_call: TRBV30; clone_size: .; cdr3_nt: TGTGCCTGGAGTATCGCAGGGGGCACTGAAGCTTTCTTT; cdr3_aa: CAWSIAGGTEAFF
d_call: .; cdr3_length: 15; j_call: TRBJ1-1; v_call: TRBV19; clone_size: .; cdr3_nt: TGTGCCAGTAGTATATGGGCGTCTGGGGGCACTGAAGCTTTCTTT; cdr3_aa: CASSIWASGGTEAFF
d_call: TRBD2; cdr3_length: 15; j_call: TRBJ2-1; v_call: TRBV27; clone_size: .; cdr3_nt: TGTGCCAGCAGTTTAAGCCTAGCGGGACACAATGAGCAGTTCTTC; cdr3_aa: CASSLSLAGHNEQFF
d_call: TRBD2; cdr3_length: 16; j_call: TRBJ2-5; v_call: TRBV12-3/TRBV12-4; clone_size: few; cdr3_nt: TGTGCCAGCAGTCCAACCGGGACTAGCGGGAAAGAGACCCAGTACTTC; cdr3_aa: CASSPTGTSGKETQYF
d_call: TRBD2; cdr3_length: 17; j_call: TRBJ2-3; v_call: TRBV9; clone_size: .; cdr3_nt: TGTGCCAGCAGCCCCGGACTAGCGGGAGTTTTCACAGATACGCAGTATTTT; cdr3_aa: CASSPGLAGVFTDTQYF
d_call: TRBD2; cdr3_length: 17; j_call: TRBJ2-3; v_call: TRBV13; clone_size: .; cdr3_nt: TGTGCCAGCAGCGATCCGGGACTAGCGGGAGGCACAGATACGCAGTATTTT; cdr3_aa: CASSDPGLAGGTDTQYF
d_call: .; cdr3_length: 16; j_call: TRBJ1-1; v_call: TRBV2; clone_size: many; cdr3_nt: TGTGCCAGCAGTGAAGGTCTGGGTTTCGCGATGACTGAAGCTTTCTTT; cdr3_aa: CASSEGLGFAMTEAFF
d_call: .; cdr3_length: 20; j_call: TRBJ2-3; v_call: TRBV3-1; clone_size: few; cdr3_nt: TGTGCCAGCAGCCAAGTTGTTCGAGCGGCCCGGCGTCAGAACACAGATACGCAGTATTTT; cdr3_aa: CASSQVVRAARRQNTDTQYF
d_call: .; cdr3_length: 12; j_call: TRBJ2-7; v_call: TRBV6-2/TRBV6-3; clone_size: few; cdr3_nt: TGTGCCAGCAGTTTTGGGCCTGACGAGCAGTACTTC; cdr3_aa: CASSFGPDEQYF
d_call: TRBD2; cdr3_length: 16; j_call: TRBJ2-5; v_call: TRBV2; clone_size: .; cdr3_nt: TGTGCCAGCAGTGAAAGCCTAGCGGGGAACCAAGAGACCCAGTACTTC; cdr3_aa: CASSESLAGNQETQYF
d_call: .; cdr3_length: 15; j_call: TRBJ2-1; v_call: TRBV27; clone_size: .; cdr3_nt: TGCGCCAGCAGTCAGTTACCGGGAGCCTGCAATGAGCAGTTCTTC; cdr3_aa: CASSQLPGACNEQFF
d_call: TRBD2; cdr3_length: 16; j_call: TRBJ2-1; v_call: TRBV7-6; clone_size: .; cdr3_nt: TGTGCCAGCACCCGAGCGGGAGGTTTGTCCTACAATGAGCAGTTCTTC; cdr3_aa: CASTRAGGLSYNEQFF
d_call: .; cdr3_length: 13; j_call: TRBJ2-5; v_call: TRBV5-6; clone_size: .; cdr3_nt: TGTGCCAGCAGCTCTAAGTACCAAGAGACCCAGAACTTC; cdr3_aa: CASSSKYQETQNF
d_call: .; cdr3_length: 13; j_call: TRBJ2-7; v_call: TRBV7-9; clone_size: many; cdr3_nt: TGTGCCAGCAGCCTACCCGTGTCCTACGAGCAGTACTTC; cdr3_aa: CASSLPVSYEQYF
d_call: .; cdr3_length: 16; j_call: TRBJ1-3; v_call: TRBV7-9; clone_size: .; cdr3_nt: TGTGCCAGCAGCTTAGCGCTTGGAGTATCTGGAAACACCATATATTTT; cdr3_aa: CASSLALGVSGNTIYF
d_call: .; cdr3_length: 16; j_call: TRBJ1-5; v_call: TRBV19; clone_size: .; cdr3_nt: TGTGCCAGTAGTATAGCTAGCAGGGCGATAAATCAGCCCCAGCATTTT; cdr3_aa: CASSIASRAINQPQHF
d_call: TRBD2; cdr3_length: 15; j_call: TRBJ2-7; v_call: TRBV6-2/TRBV6-3; clone_size: .; cdr3_nt: TGTGCCAGCAGTTCCCCGGGACTAGGCGACTACGAGCAGTACTTC; cdr3_aa: CASSSPGLGDYEQYF
d_call: TRBD1; cdr3_length: 15; j_call: TRBJ1-6; v_call: TRBV7-6; clone_size: many; cdr3_nt: TGTGCCAGCAGCCTCGGACAGGGACCAGGCTCACCCCTCCACTTT; cdr3_aa: CASSLGQGPGSPLHF
d_call: TRBD1; cdr3_length: 18; j_call: TRBJ1-5; v_call: TRBV6-2/TRBV6-3; clone_size: few; cdr3_nt: TGTGCCAGCAGATCTATTTGGGACAGGGGGCCAGACAATCAGCCCCAGCATTTT; cdr3_aa: CASRSIWDRGPDNQPQHF